The T cell receptor beta chain under discussion was sequenced for a study of blood T cell repertoires in COVID-19. Study-wide background: COVID-19 samples from acute and convalescent phases originated in the United States, Italy and Spain.

Deletions cut 3 bases from V and 0 bases from J, with 12 bases between. The CDR3 is 15 amino acids. Germline V lookup: CDR1 MNHEY, CDR2 SVGEGT. Under the authors' procedure: Nucleated cell number was recorded as an estimate derived from reference gene primer amplification. Assay: immunoSEQ multiplex PCR; the TCRdb copy retains only in-frame clones and omits some. The DNA was the basis for D and trimming; V, J and clone size are from that table. The data contain about 140,000 clones, more than 60% of them seen just once; the ten biggest clones take up roughly 9%. The chain joins TRBV6-2 or TRBV6-3 to TRBJ2-7, with D perhaps TRBD2 (6 bases). The sequenced sample consisted of peripheral blood. This sequence originates from a woman between 50 and 59 years old with active or convalescent COVID-19. This CDR3 is CASSYKPGSSYEQYF. CDR3 bases: TGTGCCAGCAGTTATAAGCCCGGGAGCTCCTACGAGCAGTACTTC.